The 25 T cell receptor beta chains listed next were all sequenced from one sample in a study of CD8+CD57+ T cells in acquired aplastic anemia. Profiling that covered TCR beta VDJ and CDR3 relied on genomic DNA as its template. Each CDR3 protein is one row after TCRdb ran MiXCR on the reads. The data contain 120,000 or so distinct CDR3 sequences, 40% to 60% of them seen just once; the ten biggest clones take up 2% to 3%. Material: sorted CD4+, CD8+, or CD8+CD57+ T cells (not recorded which) from PBMCs. The source is a human donor in good health, serving as a control.

The table lists this clonotype with many counts. The chain uses TRBV25-1 and TRBJ1-1; D may be TRBD1 (5 bases). CDR1 is MGHDK, CDR2 SYGVNS, per germline. The CDR3 spans 14 residues. V was shortened by 1 base and J by 4 bases, with 10 bases between the two germline ends. CDR3 DNA sequence: TGTGCCAGCAGTGAATTGGGGGGGAGCACTGAAGCTTTCTTT. It specifies CASSELGGSTEAFF.

This clonotype came up many times. The gene calls are TRBV7-2 and TRBJ2-1; D gene unclear. The germline CDR1 and CDR2 sequences are SGHTA and FQGNSA. Trimming stripped 0 bases from V and 6 bases from J, with 9 bases between. CDR3 size: 14 residues. CDR3 residues: CASSLARTSNEQFF. DNA for the CDR3: TGTGCCAGCAGCTTAGCGCGGACGTCCAATGAGCAGTTCTTC.

Points on this clonotype: A much larger clone differs from this one at a single base, so this may be a read error. The chain recombines TRBV5-1 with TRBJ2-1; a possible D gene is TRBD2 (6 bases). Trimming shortened V by 1 base and J by 8 bases, and 19 bases separated the two germline ends. The CDR3 has 16 amino acids. CDR1 is SGHRS and CDR2 is YFSETQ in the germline V gene. The CDR3 nucleotides are TGCGCCAGCAGCTTGTCCGGGGCGGGAATCGTCGATGAGCAGTTCTTC. This translates into CASSLSGAGIVDEQFF.

This clonotype appeared a few times. A clone one base away is much larger, so this may be a read error. V and J are TRBV6-2 or TRBV6-3 and TRBJ1-2; no firm D call. The germline V and J ends were trimmed by 5 bases and 4 bases, with 11 bases remaining between them. This CDR3 spans 13 amino acids. The V gene's germline CDR1 is MNHEY and CDR2 SVGEGT. CDR3 amino acids: CASSERESYGYTF. Written as DNA, the CDR3 is TGTGCCAGCAGTGAGCGAGAAAGCTATGGCTACACCTTC.

This rearrangement joins TRBV7-9 to TRBJ1-2; TRBD1 might be the D (5 bases). Germline CDR1 reads SEHNR; CDR2 reads FQNEAQ (reference sequence). The CDR3 sequence is 13 residues long. Deletions cut 5 bases from V and 6 bases from J, with 13 bases between. The CDR3 loop reads CASSGPMGDGYTF. The CDR3 DNA follows: TGTGCCAGCAGCGGTCCGATGGGGGATGGCTACACCTTC.

The chain employs TRBV11-2 and TRBJ2-3; TRBD2 agrees at 9 bases. The junction had 15 bases not matched to a gene; V was cut back by 7 bases and J by 7 bases. This CDR3 is built from 16 residues. Germline V gene sequence: CDR1 SGHAT, CDR2 FQNNGV. The CDR3 loop reads CASTRTTSGSGNTQYF. Written as DNA, the CDR3 is TGTGCCAGCACCAGAACGACTAGCGGAAGTGGAAATACGCAGTATTTT.

The rearrangement joins TRBV7-2 to TRBJ1-5; 10 bases map to TRBD1. There are 16 residues in the CDR3. With V trimmed by 2 bases and J by 9 bases, 10 bases remained unmatched. CDR1 SGHTA and CDR2 FQGNSA come from the germline V gene. The CDR3 sequence is CASSLTGDRGERPQHF. The CDR3 region has the DNA TGTGCCAGCAGCTTAACGGGGGACAGGGGAGAGCGGCCCCAGCATTTT.

The V call is TRBV15, the J call TRBJ2-5, with 10 bases fitting TRBD1. Trimming cost V 1 base and J 5 bases; bases outside gene matches: 4. Germline CDR1 is LNHNV and CDR2 is YYDKDF (reference sequence). The CDR3 consists of 15 residues. The CDR3 reads CATSRAGTGAETQYF. The CDR3 coding sequence is TGTGCCACCAGCAGAGCCGGGACAGGGGCGGAGACCCAGTACTTC. The whole variable domain, remainder taken from reference TRBV15 and TRBJ2-5, is DAMVIQNPRYQVTQFGKPVTLSCSQTLNHNVMYWYQQKSSQAPKLLFHYYDKDFNNEADTPDNFQSRRPNTSFCFLDIRSPGLGDTAMYLCATSRAGTGAETQYFGPGTRLLVL.

This clonotype came up many times. This chain uses TRBV12-3 or TRBV12-4 with TRBJ2-3; 12 nucleotides line up with TRBD2. V lost 5 bases and J lost 4; bases outside the gene matches: 13. The CDR3 covers 18 residues. CDR3 bases: TGTGCCAGCAGTACAAGAAACAGCCGGACTAGCGGGGCAGATACGCAGTATTTT. Its protein is CASSTRNSRTSGADTQYF.

The rearrangement joins TRBV15 to TRBJ1-2, with a weak D call TRBD1 (6 bases). V lost 4 bases to trimming and J lost 2 bases, with 14 bases between them. CDR3 length equals 15 residues. Germline V gene sequence: CDR1 LNHNV, CDR2 YYDKDF (reference sequence). The CDR3 region is CATSTPTTGNYGYTF. In nucleotides, the CDR3 is TGTGCCACCAGCACCCCTACTACAGGGAACTATGGCTACACCTTC.

This clonotype was counted a single time. The CDR3 bases are TGTGCCAGCAGCACCACAGGGGATGGTGGCTACACCTTC. Translation: CASSTTGDGGYTF. V and J are TRBV25-1 and TRBJ1-2, with 7 bases that match TRBD1. Germline V gene lookup returns CDR1 MGHDK and CDR2 SYGVNS. The CDR3 runs 13 residues. Trimming took 6 bases from V and 7 from J; bases not matched to a gene: 8.

This clonotype was seen at least ten times. The chain has TRBV7-9 and TRBJ1-1; 8 bases are shared with TRBD1. The CDR3 spans 17 residues. After removal of 5 bases from V and 1 base from J, the junction contained 12 bases not matched to a gene. Germline V gene data show CDR1 as SEHNR and CDR2 as FQNEAQ (reference sequence). CDR3 protein: CASSPADRALQNTEAFF. CDR3 DNA sequence: TGTGCCAGCAGCCCAGCGGACAGGGCCCTACAGAACACTGAAGCTTTCTTT.

The rearrangement uses TRBV20-1 and TRBJ2-1; 15 positions agree with TRBD2. Trimming took 6 bases from V and 6 from J; bases not matched to a gene: 3. CDR3 length: 14 amino acids. Germline CDR1 reads DFQATT; CDR2 reads SNEGSKA (reference sequence). CDR3 nucleotides: TGCAGTGCCCGGACTAGCGGGGGGGGCAATGAGCAGTTCTTC. Amino acid sequence: CSARTSGGGNEQFF.

The gene calls are TRBV10-1 and TRBJ1-2, with D hard to call. The germline V gene has CDR1 WNHNN and CDR2 SYGVQD (reference sequence). The CDR3 sequence is 15 residues long. V was pared by 0 bases and J by 3 bases, with 11 bases between. The chain's CDR3 is CASSESVGPHYGYTF. CDR3 sequence (DNA): TGCGCCAGCAGTGAGTCGGTAGGGCCGCACTATGGCTACACCTTC.

V usage is TRBV29-1 and J usage is TRBJ2-5; D not certain. CDR1 is SQVTM and CDR2 is ANQGSEA in the germline V gene. Trimming pared 3 bases from V and 7 bases from J, leaving 9 bases between. The CDR3 loop spans 11 amino acids. The DNA of the CDR3 is TGCAGCGTTGAGTTGGTGGGGACCCAGTACTTC. Translated, it gives CSVELVGTQYF.

At least ten counts were recorded for this clonotype. The chain joins TRBV5-1 to TRBJ2-3; 10 bases are a match to TRBD1. Germline V lookup: CDR1 SGHRS, CDR2 YFSETQ. This CDR3 is built from 16 residues. Trimming took 4 bases from V and 2 from J; bases not matched to a gene: 7. CDR3 amino acids: CASSALTGGITDTQYF. The CDR3 DNA reads as TGCGCCAGCAGCGCCCTGACAGGGGGCATCACAGATACGCAGTATTTT.

The rearrangement joins TRBV25-1 to TRBJ1-5; D is possibly TRBD1 (5 bases). This CDR3 spans 14 amino acids. Germline values: CDR1 MGHDK, CDR2 SYGVNS. The V end lost 5 bases, the J end lost 5 bases, and 13 bases lay between the germline ends. The CDR3 DNA reads as TGTGCCAGCAGTAACCTGGGGGGGGATCAGCCCCAGCATTTT. Translated: CASSNLGGDQPQHF.

This clonotype has at least ten counts. V is TRBV7-2 and J is TRBJ2-7; a weak D match, TRBD2 (5 bases). The CDR3 is 12 residues long. Germline values: CDR1 SGHTA, CDR2 FQGNSA. The ends were cut back, 4 bases at V and 3 bases at J, with 7 bases in the middle. CDR3 amino acids: CASSSSGYEQYF. CDR3 bases: TGTGCCAGCAGCTCCAGCGGCTACGAGCAGTACTTC.

The rearrangement links TRBV10-3 to TRBJ1-2; 7 bases line up with TRBD1. The germline V gene encodes CDR1 ENHRY and CDR2 SYGVKD. CDR3 length: 13 residues. With V trimmed by 10 bases and J by 4 bases, 9 bases remained unmatched. The CDR3 loop is CATNRDRFYGYTF. The CDR3 DNA reads TGTGCCACCAACCGGGACAGATTCTATGGCTACACCTTC.

The gene calls are TRBV6-2 or TRBV6-3 and TRBJ1-3, with TRBD1 as a possible D gene (5 bases). Trimming took 0 bases from V and 0 from J, leaving 15 bases between them. The germline CDR1 and CDR2 sequences are MNHEY and SVGEGT. The CDR3 has 18 amino acids. The CDR3 here is CASSYSKGLVGSGNTIYF. CDR3 DNA: TGTGCCAGCAGTTACTCCAAGGGACTGGTGGGCTCTGGAAACACCATATATTTT.

As concerns this clonotype: A single base separates this from a much larger clone, so it may be a read error. The genes are TRBV11-2 and TRBJ1-2; D gene unclear. Germline V gene sequence: CDR1 SGHAT, CDR2 FQNNGV. Between the trimmed V and J ends, which lost 1 base and 2 bases, there was a span of 17 bases. The CDR3 runs 17 residues. CDR3 sequence: CASSLGSSTFSNYGYTF. The CDR3 DNA reads as TGTGCCAGCAGCTTAGGGTCATCGACTTTTAGCAACTATGGCTACACCTTC.

A few counts support this clonotype. The CDR3 region is CASSPQTGVYGYTF. CDR3 bases: TGTGCCAGTAGTCCCCAAACAGGGGTCTATGGCTACACCTTC. V is TRBV10-3 and J is TRBJ1-2; TRBD1 aligns across 7 bases. The CDR3 is made up of 14 amino acids. J gave up 4 bases and V 10 bases, and 12 bases lay outside the gene matches. Germline CDR1 and CDR2: ENHRY and SYGVKD.

The chain links TRBV20-1 to TRBJ1-2; possible D gene TRBD1, 5 bases. The CDR3 spans 16 residues. Germline CDR1 DFQATT, CDR2 SNEGSKA (reference sequence). With 5 bases removed from V and 3 bases from J, the gap between germline ends came to 22 bases. CDR3 loop: CSALFVGAHWDYGYTF. The DNA of the CDR3 is TGCAGTGCTCTCTTTGTAGGGGCTCATTGGGACTATGGCTACACCTTC.

The chain links TRBV25-1 to TRBJ1-2; 8 nucleotides agree with TRBD1. The CDR3 contains 15 residues. Trimming cost V 2 bases and J 5 bases; bases outside gene matches: 7. Germline V gene data show CDR1 as MGHDK and CDR2 as SYGVNS. The CDR3 coding sequence is TGTGCCAGCAGTGAACAGGGGGCTGAGATGTATGGCTACACCTTC. Amino acids: CASSEQGAEMYGYTF.

In this sample, this clonotype turned up once. The chain recombines TRBV7-9 with TRBJ1-2, with TRBD1 as a possible D gene (5 bases). Per germline, CDR1 SEHNR and CDR2 FQNEAQ (reference sequence). The CDR3 is made up of 13 amino acids. V shed 1 base and J shed 8 bases, with 11 bases lying between them. The CDR3 DNA sequence: TGTGCCAGCAGCTTAGGGTCTCGGGGCGGCTACACCTTC. Translated: CASSLGSRGGYTF.